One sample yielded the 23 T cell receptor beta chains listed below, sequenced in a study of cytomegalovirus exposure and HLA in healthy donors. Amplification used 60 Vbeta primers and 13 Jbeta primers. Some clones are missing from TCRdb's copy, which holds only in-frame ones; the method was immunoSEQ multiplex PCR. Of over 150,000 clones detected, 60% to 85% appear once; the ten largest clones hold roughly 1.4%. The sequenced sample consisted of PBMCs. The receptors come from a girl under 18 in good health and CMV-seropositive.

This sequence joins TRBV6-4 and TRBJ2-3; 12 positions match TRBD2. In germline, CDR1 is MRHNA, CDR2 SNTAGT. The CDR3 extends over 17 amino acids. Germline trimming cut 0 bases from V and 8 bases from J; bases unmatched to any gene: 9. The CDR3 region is CASSDSGLAGGPSTQYF. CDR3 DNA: TGTGCCAGCAGTGACTCAGGTCTAGCGGGGGGGCCGAGTACGCAGTATTTT.

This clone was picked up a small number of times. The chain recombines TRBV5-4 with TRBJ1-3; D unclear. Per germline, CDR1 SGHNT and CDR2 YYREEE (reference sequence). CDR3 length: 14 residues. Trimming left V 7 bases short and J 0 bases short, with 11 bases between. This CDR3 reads CASSLGDSGNTIYF. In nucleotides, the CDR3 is TGTGCCAGCTCATTGGGAGACTCTGGAAACACCATATATTTT. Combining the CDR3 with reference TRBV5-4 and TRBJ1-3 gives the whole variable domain ETGVTQSPTHLIKTRGQQVTLRCSSQSGHNTVSWYQQALGQGPQFIFQYYREEENGRGNFPPRFSGLQFPNYSSELNVNALELDDSALYLCASSLGDSGNTIYFGEGSWLTVV.

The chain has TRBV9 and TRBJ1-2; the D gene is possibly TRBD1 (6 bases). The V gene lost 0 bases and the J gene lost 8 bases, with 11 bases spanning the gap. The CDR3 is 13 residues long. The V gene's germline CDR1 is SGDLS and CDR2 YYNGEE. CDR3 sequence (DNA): TGTGCCAGCAGCGTAGAGGGGGGGCGAGGCTACACCTTC. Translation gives CASSVEGGRGYTF.

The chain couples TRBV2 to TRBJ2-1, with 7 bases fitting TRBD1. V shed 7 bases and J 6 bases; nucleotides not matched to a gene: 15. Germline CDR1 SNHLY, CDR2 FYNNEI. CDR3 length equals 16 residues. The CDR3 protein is CASIASVRGQTNEQFF. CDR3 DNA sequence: TGTGCCAGCATAGCTTCCGTGAGGGGGCAGACCAATGAGCAGTTCTTC.

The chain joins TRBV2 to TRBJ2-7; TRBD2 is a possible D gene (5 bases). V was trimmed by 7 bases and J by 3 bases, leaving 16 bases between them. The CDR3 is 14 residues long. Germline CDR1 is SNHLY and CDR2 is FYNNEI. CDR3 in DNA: TGTGCCAGCATTGAGGAGGCCCTAAGCTACGAGCAGTACTTC. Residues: CASIEEALSYEQYF.

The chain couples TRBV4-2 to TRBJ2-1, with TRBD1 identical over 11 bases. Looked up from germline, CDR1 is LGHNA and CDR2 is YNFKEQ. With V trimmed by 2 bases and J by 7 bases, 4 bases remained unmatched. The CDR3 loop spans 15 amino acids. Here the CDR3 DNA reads TGTGCCAGCAGCCAAAACCGGGACAGGGGGAATGAGCAGTTCTTC. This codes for CASSQNRDRGNEQFF.

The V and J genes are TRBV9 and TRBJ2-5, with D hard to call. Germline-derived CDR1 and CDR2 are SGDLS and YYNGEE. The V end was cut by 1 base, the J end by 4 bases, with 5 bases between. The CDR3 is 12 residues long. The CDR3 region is CASSVPSETQYF. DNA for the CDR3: TGTGCCAGCAGCGTACCTTCAGAGACCCAGTACTTC.

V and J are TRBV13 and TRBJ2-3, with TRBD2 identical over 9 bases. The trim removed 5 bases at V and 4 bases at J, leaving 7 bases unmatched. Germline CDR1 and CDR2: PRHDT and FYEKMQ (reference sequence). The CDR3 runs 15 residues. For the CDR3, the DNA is TGTGCCAGCAGCAAGCGGACTAGCGCCGCAGATACGCAGTATTTT. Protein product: CASSKRTSAADTQYF.

The chain's CDR3 is CASSLWGQGASGELFF. The CDR3, as DNA: TGTGCCAGCAGCTTATGGGGACAGGGGGCATCCGGGGAGCTGTTTTTT. This chain uses TRBV7-2 with TRBJ2-2; TRBD1 aligns across 12 bases. The CDR3 contains 16 residues. J gave up 6 bases and V 2 bases, and 4 bases lay outside the gene matches. Germline-derived CDR1 and CDR2 are SGHTA and FQGNSA.

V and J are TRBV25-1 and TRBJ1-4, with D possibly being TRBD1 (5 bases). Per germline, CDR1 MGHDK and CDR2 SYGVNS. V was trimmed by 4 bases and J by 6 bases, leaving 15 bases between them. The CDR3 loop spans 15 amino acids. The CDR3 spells CASSGTGVRYEKLFF. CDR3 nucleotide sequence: TGTGCCAGCAGTGGGACGGGGGTTCGGTATGAAAAACTGTTTTTT.

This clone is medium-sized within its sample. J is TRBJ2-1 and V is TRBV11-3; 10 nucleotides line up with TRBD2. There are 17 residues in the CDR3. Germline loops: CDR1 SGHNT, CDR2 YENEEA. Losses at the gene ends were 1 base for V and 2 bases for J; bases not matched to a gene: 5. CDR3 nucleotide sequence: TGTGCCAGCAGCTTAGCCCCTAGCGGGGGACCCTACAATGAGCAGTTCTTC. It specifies CASSLAPSGGPYNEQFF.

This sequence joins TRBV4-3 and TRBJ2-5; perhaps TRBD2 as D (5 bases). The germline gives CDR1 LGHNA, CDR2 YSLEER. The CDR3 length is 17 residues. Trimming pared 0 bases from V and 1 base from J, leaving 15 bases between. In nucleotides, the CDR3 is TGCGCCAGCAGCCAAGATTCTCCGGGAACGCCCCAAGAGACCCAGTACTTC. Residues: CASSQDSPGTPQETQYF.

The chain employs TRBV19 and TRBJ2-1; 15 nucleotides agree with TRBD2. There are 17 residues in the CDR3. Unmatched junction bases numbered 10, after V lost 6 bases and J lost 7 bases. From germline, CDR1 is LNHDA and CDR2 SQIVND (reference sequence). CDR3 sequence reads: CASRPGLAGGLGNEQFF. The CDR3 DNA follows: TGTGCCAGTAGGCCAGGACTAGCGGGGGGGCTTGGAAATGAGCAGTTCTTC.

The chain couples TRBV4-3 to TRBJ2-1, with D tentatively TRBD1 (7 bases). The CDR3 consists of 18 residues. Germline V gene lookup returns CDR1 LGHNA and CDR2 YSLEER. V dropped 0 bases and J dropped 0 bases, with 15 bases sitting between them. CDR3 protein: CASSQDRRGPSSYNEQFF. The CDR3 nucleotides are TGCGCCAGCAGCCAAGATAGGAGGGGGCCGAGCTCCTACAATGAGCAGTTCTTC.

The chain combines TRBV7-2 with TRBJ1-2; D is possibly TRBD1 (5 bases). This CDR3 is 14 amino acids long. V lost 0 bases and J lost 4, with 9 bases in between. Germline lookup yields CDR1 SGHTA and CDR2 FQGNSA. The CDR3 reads CASSLAQGIYGYTF. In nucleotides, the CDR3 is TGTGCCAGCAGCTTAGCTCAGGGAATCTATGGCTACACCTTC.

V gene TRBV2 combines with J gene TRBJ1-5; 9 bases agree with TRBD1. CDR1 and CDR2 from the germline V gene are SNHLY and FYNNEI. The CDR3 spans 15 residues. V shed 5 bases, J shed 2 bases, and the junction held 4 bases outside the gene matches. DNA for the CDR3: TGTGCCAGCAGTACGGGACAGGGTGGCAATCAGCCCCAGCATTTT. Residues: CASSTGQGGNQPQHF.

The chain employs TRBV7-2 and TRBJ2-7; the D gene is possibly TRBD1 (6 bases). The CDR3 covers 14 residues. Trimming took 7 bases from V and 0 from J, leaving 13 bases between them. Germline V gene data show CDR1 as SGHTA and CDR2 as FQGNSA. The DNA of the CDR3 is TGTGCCAGCACCACAGGGCCCGGCTCCTACGAGCAGTACTTC. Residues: CASTTGPGSYEQYF.

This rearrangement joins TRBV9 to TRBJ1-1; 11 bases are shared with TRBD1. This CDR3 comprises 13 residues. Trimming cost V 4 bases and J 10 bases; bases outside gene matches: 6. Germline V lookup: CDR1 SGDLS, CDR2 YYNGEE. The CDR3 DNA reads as TGTGCCAGCAGCAAGTCGGGACAGGGGGGAGCTTTCTTT. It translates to CASSKSGQGGAFF. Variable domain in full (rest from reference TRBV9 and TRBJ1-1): DSGVTQTPKHLITATGQRVTLRCSPRSGDLSVYWYQQSLDQGLQFLIQYYNGEERAKGNILERFSAQQFPDLHSELNLSSLELGDSALYFCASSKSGQGGAFFGQGTRLTVV.

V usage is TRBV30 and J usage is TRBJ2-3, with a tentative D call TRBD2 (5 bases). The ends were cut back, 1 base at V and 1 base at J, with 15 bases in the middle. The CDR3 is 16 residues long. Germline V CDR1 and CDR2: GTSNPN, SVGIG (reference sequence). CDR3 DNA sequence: TGTGCCTGGAGTGACGGGGTATCGGCCCGCACAGATACGCAGTATTTT. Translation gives CAWSDGVSARTDTQYF. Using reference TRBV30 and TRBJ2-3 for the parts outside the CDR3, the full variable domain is SQTIHQWPATLVQPVGSPLSLECTVEGTSNPNLYWYRQAAGRGLQLLFYSVGIGQISSEVPQNLSASRPQDRQFILSSKKLLLSDSGFYLCAWSDGVSARTDTQYFGPGTRLTVL.

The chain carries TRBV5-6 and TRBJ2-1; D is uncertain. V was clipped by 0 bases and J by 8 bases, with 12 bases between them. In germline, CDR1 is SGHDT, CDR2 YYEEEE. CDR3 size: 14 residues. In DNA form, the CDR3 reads TGTGCCAGCAGCTTGGCTCAGGCAGGCCATGAGCAGTTCTTC. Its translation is CASSLAQAGHEQFF.

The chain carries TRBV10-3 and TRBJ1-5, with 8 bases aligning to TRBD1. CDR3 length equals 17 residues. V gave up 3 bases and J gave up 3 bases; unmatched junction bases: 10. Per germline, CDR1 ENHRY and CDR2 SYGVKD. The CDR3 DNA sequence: TGTGCCATCAGTGACGCGACCGGGACAGGCTTCAATCAGCCCCAGCATTTT. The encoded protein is CAISDATGTGFNQPQHF.

CDR3 sequence: CASSAYRGYAGELFF. The CDR3 DNA reads TGCGCCAGCAGTGCATATCGGGGGTACGCCGGGGAGCTGTTTTTT. The chain is built from TRBV4-3 and TRBJ2-2, with TRBD2 as a possible D gene (6 bases). The CDR3 loop spans 15 amino acids. The germline V and J ends were trimmed by 6 bases and 6 bases, with 17 bases remaining between them. Germline assignment: CDR1 LGHNA and CDR2 YSLEER.

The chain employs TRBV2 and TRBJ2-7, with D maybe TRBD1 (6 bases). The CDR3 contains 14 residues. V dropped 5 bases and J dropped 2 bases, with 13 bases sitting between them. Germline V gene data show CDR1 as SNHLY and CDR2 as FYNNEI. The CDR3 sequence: CASSKTGPAYEQYF. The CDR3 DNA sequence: TGTGCCAGCAGTAAAACAGGGCCGGCCTACGAGCAGTACTTC.